The 6 T cell receptor beta chains presented below share a single source sample, sequenced in a study of T cell changes during pregnancy in multiple sclerosis. Clones were sequenced by immunoSEQ multiplex PCR, and TCRdb holds only the in-frame ones, with some missing. Counted here are about 60,000 clones, 92% occurring once; the ten biggest clones make up approximately 0.21%. The specimen was CD4+ T cells from peripheral blood mononuclear cells, collected in the second trimester of pregnancy. The source is a female donor with multiple sclerosis, enrolled in a pregnancy study.

This chain connects TRBV10-3 to TRBJ1-6, with 8 bases fitting TRBD1. V dropped 6 bases and J dropped 8; count of bases not matched to a gene: 3. The germline gives CDR1 ENHRY, CDR2 SYGVKD. The CDR3 is 13 amino acids. The CDR3 bases are TGTGCCATCAGAGAGACAGGGGATTCACCCCTCCACTTT. It translates to CAIRETGDSPLHF.

The chain combines TRBV7-9 with TRBJ2-1; no definite D call. CDR3 size: 11 residues. Trimming pared 3 bases from V and 8 bases from J, leaving 5 bases between. Germline-derived CDR1 and CDR2 are SEHNR and FQNEAQ (reference sequence). The CDR3 here is CASSFNYEQFF. DNA for the CDR3: TGTGCCAGCAGCTTCAATTATGAGCAGTTCTTC.

V usage is TRBV18 and J usage is TRBJ1-1; D is possibly TRBD1 (6 bases). CDR1 and CDR2 (germline): KGHSH, LQKENI. Trimming took 6 bases from V and 5 from J, leaving 13 bases between them. This CDR3 region has 13 residues. This chain's CDR3 is CASSQQGETEAFF. In DNA, the CDR3 is TGTGCCAGCTCGCAACAGGGCGAAACTGAAGCTTTCTTT.

V is TRBV19 and J is TRBJ2-1, with 12 bases matching TRBD2. Trimming at V came to 3 bases and at J to 7 bases, leaving 7 bases not matched to a gene. The CDR3 is 16 amino acids. CDR1 and CDR2 (germline): LNHDA, SQIVND (reference sequence). CDR3 DNA: TGTGCCAGTAGTATTGGGTGGACTAGCGGGATGAATGAGCAGTTCTTC. Its translation: CASSIGWTSGMNEQFF.

V and J are TRBV19 and TRBJ2-7; 7 nucleotides agree with TRBD1. CDR1 is LNHDA and CDR2 is SQIVND in the germline V gene (reference sequence). The junction had 9 bases not matched to a gene; V was cut back by 6 bases and J by 1 base. The CDR3 totals 15 residues. CDR3 nucleotide sequence: TGTGCCAGTAGGGTACAGGGGTCTGTATCCTACGAGCAGTACTTC. Translated, it gives CASRVQGSVSYEQYF.

The rearrangement links TRBV29-1 to TRBJ1-2; 7 positions agree with TRBD1. Germline lookup yields CDR1 SQVTM and CDR2 ANQGSEA. This CDR3 comprises 16 residues. Trimming removed 3 bases from V and 7 bases from J; junction bases left unmatched: 17. Here the CDR3 reads CSVEEVTGKVLRGYTF. CDR3 sequence (DNA): TGCAGCGTTGAGGAGGTGACAGGGAAGGTACTACGTGGCTACACCTTC.